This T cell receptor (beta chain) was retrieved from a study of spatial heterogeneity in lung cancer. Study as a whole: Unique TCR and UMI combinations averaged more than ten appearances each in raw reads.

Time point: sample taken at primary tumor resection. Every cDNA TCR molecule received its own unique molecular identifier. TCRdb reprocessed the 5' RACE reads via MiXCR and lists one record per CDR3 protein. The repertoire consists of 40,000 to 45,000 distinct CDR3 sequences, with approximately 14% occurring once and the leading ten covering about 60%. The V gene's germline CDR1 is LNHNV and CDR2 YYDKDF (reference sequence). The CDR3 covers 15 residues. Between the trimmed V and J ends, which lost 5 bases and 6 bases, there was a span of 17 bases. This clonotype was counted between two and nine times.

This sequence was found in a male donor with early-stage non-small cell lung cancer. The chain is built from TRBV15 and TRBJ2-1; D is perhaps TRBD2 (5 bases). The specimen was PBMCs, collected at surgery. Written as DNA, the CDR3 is TGTGCCACCAGCCTCCGCACGGGAACCGGCAATGAGCAGTTCTTC. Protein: CATSLRTGTGNEQFF.